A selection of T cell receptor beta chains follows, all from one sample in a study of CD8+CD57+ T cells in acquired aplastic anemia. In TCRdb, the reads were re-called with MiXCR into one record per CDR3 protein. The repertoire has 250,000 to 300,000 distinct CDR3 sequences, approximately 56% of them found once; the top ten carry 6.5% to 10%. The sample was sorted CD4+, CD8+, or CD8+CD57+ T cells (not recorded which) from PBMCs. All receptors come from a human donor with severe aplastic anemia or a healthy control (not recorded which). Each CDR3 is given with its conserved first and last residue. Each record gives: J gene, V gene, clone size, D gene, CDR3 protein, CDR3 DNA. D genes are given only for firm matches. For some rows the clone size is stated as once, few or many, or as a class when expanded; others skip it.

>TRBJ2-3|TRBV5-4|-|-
CASSQDYDTRYF
TGTGCCAGCAGCCAAGATTATGATACGCGGTATTTT
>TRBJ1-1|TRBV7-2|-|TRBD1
CASSFRQGEAFF
TGTGCCAGCAGCTTTAGACAGGGTGAAGCTTTCTTT
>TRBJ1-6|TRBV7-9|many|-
CASSQQGGNSPLHF
TGTGCCAGCAGCCAACAGGGAGGGAATTCACCCCTCCACTTT
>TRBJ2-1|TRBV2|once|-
CASSEVYGDEQFF
TGTGCCAGCAGTGAAGTATATGGGGATGAGCAGTTCTTC
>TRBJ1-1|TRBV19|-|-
CASSTHWGGEAFF
TGTGCCAGTAGTACCCACTGGGGTGGTGAAGCTTTCTTT
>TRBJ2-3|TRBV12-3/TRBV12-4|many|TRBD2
CASSRTSGDYTQYF
TGTGCCAGCAGTCGGACTAGCGGGGATTATACGCAGTATTTT
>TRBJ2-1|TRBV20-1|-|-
CSARGWTQYNEQFF
TGCAGTGCTAGAGGATGGACACAATACAATGAGCAGTTCTTC
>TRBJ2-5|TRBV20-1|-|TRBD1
CSADPRTGETQYF
TGCAGTGCTGACCCTCGGACAGGGGAGACCCAGTACTTC
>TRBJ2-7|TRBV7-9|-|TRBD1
CASSLPKGQIVYEQYF
TGTGCCAGCAGCCTACCAAAGGGACAGATCGTCTACGAGCAGTACTTC
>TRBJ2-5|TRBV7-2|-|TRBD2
CASSAKLAPEPPSTQYF
TGTGCCAGCAGCGCAAAACTAGCGCCCGAACCCCCGTCGACCCAGTACTTC
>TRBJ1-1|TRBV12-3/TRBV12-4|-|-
CATRQWIAANTEAFF
TGTGCCACCCGGCAGTGGATCGCAGCAAACACTGAAGCTTTCTTT
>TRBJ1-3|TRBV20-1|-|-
CSAGGGLTRNTIYF
TGCAGCGCTGGGGGGGGCTTGACTCGAAACACCATATATTTT
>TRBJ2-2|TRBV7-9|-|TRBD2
CASSHPLTGGDTGELFF
TGTGCCAGCAGCCACCCCTTAACGGGGGGGGACACCGGGGAGCTGTTTTTT
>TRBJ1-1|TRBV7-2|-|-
CASSSALAGGALGEAFF
TGTGCCAGCAGCTCTGCCCTAGCGGGGGGCGCTCTGGGGGAAGCTTTCTTT
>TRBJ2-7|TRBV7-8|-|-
CASRKGKLDGEQYF
TGTGCCAGCAGAAAAGGGAAATTAGACGGCGAGCAGTACTTC
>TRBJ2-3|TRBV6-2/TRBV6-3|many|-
CASRAREDTQYF
TGTGCCAGCAGAGCCAGAGAAGATACGCAGTATTTT
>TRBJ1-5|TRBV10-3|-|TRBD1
CAIGTEKQETQHF
TGTGCCATTGGGACAGAGAAGCAAGAGACCCAGCATTTT
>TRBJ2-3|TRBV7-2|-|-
CASSLPPGNTDTQYF
TGTGCCAGCAGCTTACCGCCGGGTAACACAGATACGCAGTATTTT
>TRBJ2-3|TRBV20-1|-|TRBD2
CSAQGLSGGDSDTQYF
TGCAGTGCCCAGGGCCTTAGCGGGGGCGACTCCGATACGCAGTATTTT
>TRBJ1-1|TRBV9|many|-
CASSGMNTEAFF
TGTGCCAGCAGCGGTATGAACACTGAAGCTTTCTTT
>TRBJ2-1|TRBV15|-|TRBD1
CATSRVGTGNNEQFF
TGTGCCACCAGCAGAGTAGGGACAGGGAATAATGAGCAGTTCTTC
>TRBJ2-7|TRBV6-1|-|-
CASSDHGSGLFMEQYF
TGTGCCAGCAGTGACCATGGGTCAGGGTTGTTTATGGAGCAGTACTTC